A single sample gave rise to the 9 T cell receptor beta chains below, sequenced in a study of blood T cells in healthy people across ages. PCR was performed a second time for roughly 7 to 11 cycles using a sample-barcoded 5' primer and a J-beta primer mix. TCRdb passed the 5' RACE reads through MiXCR, listing each CDR3 protein once. Counted here are roughly 1,300,000 distinct CDR3 sequences, approximately 60% occurring once; the ten biggest clones make up about 6.7%. Sequencing was performed on blood. The receptors stem from a man aged 18-30 years in good health.

This clonotype was seen many times. Here the CDR3 reads CSVAHNEQFF. For the CDR3, the DNA is TGCAGCGTTGCCCACAATGAGCAGTTCTTC. This rearrangement joins TRBV29-1 to TRBJ2-1; D remains ambiguous. V lost 4 bases to trimming and J lost 5 bases, with 3 bases between them. CDR3 size: 10 residues. The germline CDR1 and CDR2 sequences are SQVTM and ANQGSEA.

Regarding this clonotype: The germline gene is not matched at one end of the junction; a read error may be the cause. The genes are TRBV4-1 and TRBJ2-1; D remains unclear. CDR1 is MGHRA, CDR2 YSYEKL, per germline. The CDR3 covers 18 residues. DNA of the CDR3: TGCGCCAGCAGCCAAGAATGGGCGACAACCAGCTCCTACACTGAGCAGTTCTTC. Amino acid sequence: CASSQEWATTSSYTEQFF.

The V call is TRBV6-2 or TRBV6-3, the J call TRBJ2-1; 10 bases are shared with TRBD2. Unmatched junction bases numbered 4, after V lost 7 bases and J lost 7 bases. CDR3 length: 13 amino acids. Germline V gene data show CDR1 as MNHEY and CDR2 as SVGEGT. The DNA of the CDR3 is TGTGCCAGCACCTTTAGCGGGGGGAATGAGCAGTTCTTC. This translates into CASTFSGGNEQFF.

V is TRBV14 and J is TRBJ1-2; TRBD1 aligns across 12 bases. The CDR3 extends over 15 amino acids. V was pared by 2 bases and J by 8 bases, with 6 bases of the junction left unmatched. Germline-derived CDR1 and CDR2 are SGHDN and FVKESK. The DNA for the CDR3 is TGTGCCAGCAGCCAACCGGGACAGGGGGCGCCCGGCTACACCTTC. Translating it yields CASSQPGQGAPGYTF.

This chain connects TRBV4-3 to TRBJ2-7, with 7 positions matching TRBD1. The CDR3 is made up of 16 amino acids. Germline CDR1 is LGHNA and CDR2 is YSLEER. The V and J ends lost 0 bases and 4 bases, in that order; junction bases with no gene match: 9. In DNA, the CDR3 is TGCGCCAGCAGCCAAGACGTGCAGGGGGACGGGTACGAGCAGTACTTC. This translates into CASSQDVQGDGYEQYF.

The V gene is TRBV7-2, the J gene TRBJ2-5; no clear D gene. Germline lookup yields CDR1 SGHTA and CDR2 FQGNSA. The V end was cut by 0 bases, the J end by 1 base, with 21 bases between. CDR3 length: 19 residues. In nucleotides, the CDR3 is TGTGCCAGCAGCTTAGCCGGCGGAAGAGGCCTTGGCTCCCAAGAGACCCAGTACTTC. Amino acid sequence: CASSLAGGRGLGSQETQYF.

J is TRBJ2-4 and V is TRBV6-1; D is unresolved. CDR1 MNHNS and CDR2 SASEGT come from the germline V gene. The ends were cut back, 4 bases at V and 0 bases at J, with 7 bases in the middle. This CDR3 spans 14 amino acids. The CDR3 DNA follows: TGTGCCAGCAGTGGGGGAATAGCCAAAAACATTCAGTACTTC. It translates to CASSGGIAKNIQYF.

This chain links TRBV12-3 or TRBV12-4 with TRBJ2-3; TRBD2 is a possible D gene (6 bases). With 7 bases removed from V and 9 bases from J, the gap between germline ends came to 14 bases. The CDR3 has 12 amino acids. In DNA form, the CDR3 reads TGTGCCAGCATGAAGTGGGGGGAGACGCAGTATTTT. Its translation is CASMKWGETQYF.

This clonotype was detected once. The chain carries TRBV29-1 and TRBJ2-7, with D uncertain. Per the germline V gene, CDR1 is SQVTM and CDR2 is ANQGSEA. V shed 6 bases and J shed 3 bases, with 9 bases lying between them. The CDR3 length is 11 residues. In DNA, the CDR3 is TGCAGCGTGGGTTTTCGCTACGAGCAGTACTTC. Its translation: CSVGFRYEQYF.